The 13 T cell receptor beta chains below all came from one sample that was sequenced in a study of control samples from healthy donors and cancer patients. Measured with immunoSEQ multiplex PCR; TCRdb has only the in-frame clones, and not every one. The sample contains 150,000 to 200,000 clones, about 91% of which appear only once. The material sequenced was blood. The receptors stem from a woman in her 40s in good health.

The chain recombines TRBV10-1 with TRBJ2-2; D is perhaps TRBD2 (6 bases). The germline V gene has CDR1 WNHNN and CDR2 SYGVQD (reference sequence). The V gene lost 6 bases and the J gene lost 5 bases, with 10 bases spanning the gap. The CDR3 is 13 residues long. The chain's CDR3 is CASSQGGTGELFF. The CDR3 DNA follows: TGCGCCAGCAGCCAGGGAGGAACCGGGGAGCTGTTTTTT.

The V call is TRBV7-6, the J call TRBJ2-2, with TRBD2 matching over 12 bases. Germline V CDR1 and CDR2: SGHVS, FNYEAQ. There are 17 residues in the CDR3. J lost 4 bases, V lost 5 bases, and 8 bases had no gene match. The CDR3 reads CASSRTGLAGSTGELFF. The CDR3 nucleotides read TGTGCCAGCAGCCGAACTGGACTAGCGGGGAGCACCGGGGAGCTGTTTTTT.

The V gene is TRBV9, the J gene TRBJ2-3, with D possibly called TRBD1 or TRBD2 (5 bases each). The CDR3 spans 14 residues. V shed 2 bases and J shed 3 bases, with 10 bases lying between them. CDR1 SGDLS and CDR2 YYNGEE come from the germline V gene. This chain's CDR3 is CASSVEGSTDTQYF. In nucleotides, the CDR3 is TGTGCCAGCAGCGTTGAGGGGTCTACAGATACGCAGTATTTT.

The rearrangement links TRBV6-5 to TRBJ1-1; a weak D match, TRBD1 (5 bases). Trimming pared 0 bases from V and 3 bases from J, leaving 11 bases between. This CDR3 contains 15 residues. The V gene's germline CDR1 is MNHEY and CDR2 SVGAGI. The CDR3 sequence is CASSYSNGGDTEAFF. CDR3 coding DNA: TGTGCCAGCAGTTACTCGAATGGGGGAGACACTGAAGCTTTCTTT.

The chain employs TRBV6-4 and TRBJ2-7; 10 bases fit TRBD2. The germline gives CDR1 MRHNA, CDR2 SNTAGT. Losses at the gene ends were 4 bases for V and 0 bases for J; bases not matched to a gene: 6. The CDR3 sequence is 16 residues long. CDR3 protein: CASSVLAGDFSYEQYF. The CDR3 DNA sequence: TGTGCCAGCAGTGTTCTAGCGGGAGATTTCTCCTACGAGCAGTACTTC.

CDR3 DNA sequence: TGTGCCAGCAGTTTGGGGCAGACTGAGCAGTTCTTC. Translation gives CASSLGQTEQFF. The chain is built from TRBV6-5 and TRBJ2-1; weak D call: TRBD1 (5 bases). CDR3 length equals 12 residues. V was cut by 4 bases and J by 9 bases, with 10 bases left in between. The germline V gene has CDR1 MNHEY and CDR2 SVGAGI.

This clone appeared a single time. This chain links TRBV6-5 with TRBJ2-3; 12 bases are a match to TRBD2. After removal of 5 bases from V and 3 bases from J, the junction contained 3 bases not matched to a gene. Germline lookup yields CDR1 MNHEY and CDR2 SVGAGI. There are 15 residues in the CDR3. The CDR3 DNA reads TGTGCCAGCAGTCGACTAGCGGGGGTTACAGATACGCAGTATTTT. It encodes CASSRLAGVTDTQYF.

This chain joins TRBV5-1 and TRBJ2-1; D might be TRBD1 (5 bases). Between the trimmed V and J ends, which lost 3 bases and 11 bases, there was a span of 15 bases. The CDR3 has 13 amino acids. Germline V gene sequence: CDR1 SGHRS, CDR2 YFSETQ. CDR3 DNA sequence: TGCGCCAGCAGCTCGGACGGCCAGGGCAAGCAGTTCTTC. Translated, it gives CASSSDGQGKQFF.

The rearrangement links TRBV27 to TRBJ1-5, with D perhaps TRBD1 (6 bases). Germline CDR1 reads MNHEY; CDR2 reads SMNVEV (reference sequence). The V end was cut by 5 bases, the J end by 9 bases, with 14 bases between. The CDR3 sequence is 13 residues long. In nucleotides, the CDR3 is TGTGCCAGCAGTGCGGACAGCTTTGGGCCCCAGCATTTT. Translated: CASSADSFGPQHF.

This clone was observed once. The chain carries TRBV6-5 and TRBJ1-5, with D possibly being TRBD1 (6 bases). The CDR3 sequence is 14 residues long. Per the germline V gene, CDR1 is MNHEY and CDR2 is SVGAGI. V lost 6 bases and J lost 5, with 14 bases in between. Here the CDR3 DNA reads TGTGCCAGCAGCCGGACCCAGGGGCATCAGCCCCAGCATTTT. Its protein product is CASSRTQGHQPQHF.

The chain combines TRBV5-4 with TRBJ1-5, with D possibly TRBD1 on 6 matching bases. Per the germline V gene, CDR1 is SGHNT and CDR2 is YYREEE (reference sequence). Trimming took off 4 bases at V and 7 bases at J, with 24 bases between the two ends. This CDR3 has 17 amino acids. The CDR3 loop reads CASSPLGRGVAGQPQHF. The CDR3 DNA reads TGTGCCAGCAGCCCTCTCGGCAGGGGAGTAGCAGGGCAGCCCCAGCATTTT.

The chain joins TRBV3-1 (or the pseudogene TRBV3-2) to TRBJ2-7; maybe TRBD2 (7 bases). This CDR3 is 16 amino acids long. CDR1 and CDR2 (germline): LGHDT, YNNKEL (reference sequence). V was clipped by 4 bases and J by 0 bases, with 16 bases between them. This CDR3 reads CASSRRGGFSSYEQYF. The CDR3 DNA reads as TGTGCCAGCAGCCGAAGGGGGGGGTTCTCCTCCTACGAGCAGTACTTC.

The chain uses TRBV7-9 and TRBJ2-3; maybe TRBD2 (7 bases). CDR3 size: 12 residues. V was pared by 10 bases and J by 9 bases, with 17 bases between. CDR1 and CDR2 (germline): SEHNR, FQNEAQ (reference sequence). The CDR3 spells CATPGGGPTQYF. The CDR3 DNA sequence: TGTGCCACCCCTGGGGGGGGGCCAACGCAGTATTTT. Full variable domain (rest looked up from reference TRBV7-9 and TRBJ2-3): DTGVSQNPRHKITKRGQNVTFRCDPISEHNRLYWYRQTLGQGPEFLTYFQNEAQLEKSRLLSDRFSAERPKGSFSTLEIQRTEQGDSAMYLCATPGGGPTQYFGPGTRLTVL.